The clone carrying this T cell receptor beta chain came up once. Its antigen is undetermined. This specimen comes from a study of shared clonotypes between healthy human individuals. Points from the study as a whole: On the whole, naive subsets had larger estimated richness than memory subsets had.

Caucasian adults living in Nashville, Tennessee, provided all samples. Into CD45RA+ naive and CD45RA-negative memory subsets, the CD4+ cells were split. Clones were sequenced by immunoSEQ multiplex PCR, and TCRdb holds only the in-frame ones, with some missing. This sample has 1.6 million or so clones; about 96% occur once, and the top ten carry approximately 1%. The sequence was obtained from a man younger than 40 in good health. The sequencing input was naive CD4+ T cells sorted from blood. The subset was: CD45RA+ positively selected.

CDR3 loop: CASSLVFSSADNQPQHF. Written as DNA, the CDR3 is TGTGCCAGCAGCTTAGTGTTCTCCAGCGCAGACAATCAGCCCCAGCATTTT. This chain links TRBV7-2 with TRBJ1-5; D unresolved. CDR1 is SGHTA, CDR2 FQGNSA, per germline. CDR3 length: 17 amino acids. Deletions cut 1 base from V and 3 bases from J, with 16 bases between.